Below, 22 T cell receptor beta chains from the same sample are listed, as sequenced in a study of shared clonotypes between healthy human individuals. The naive CD8 fraction comprised CD45RO-negative cells positively selected for CCR7 and excluded terminally differentiated effector memory CD45RA+ cells. Clones were sequenced by immunoSEQ multiplex PCR, and TCRdb holds only the in-frame ones, with some missing. The table lists about 2.2 million clones, around 95% of them singletons. Sequenced material: naive CD8+ T cells from PBMCs. The receptors were gathered from a man aged 18 to 30 in good health. Some clones in this sample may be carry-over from other donors' samples.

The V and J genes are TRBV9 and TRBJ2-3, with 8 bases lining up with TRBD1. In germline, CDR1 is SGDLS, CDR2 YYNGEE. V was pared by 0 bases and J by 2 bases, with 5 bases of the junction left unmatched. CDR3 length equals 16 residues. CDR3 in DNA: TGTGCCAGCAGCGTAGCGCGGGACAGGCCCACAGATACGCAGTATTTT. This sequence encodes CASSVARDRPTDTQYF.

This sequence joins TRBV2 and TRBJ2-2; TRBD2 matches 13 bases. V was clipped by 7 bases and J by 4 bases; unmatched bases: 9. Germline-derived CDR1 and CDR2 are SNHLY and FYNNEI. The CDR3 runs to 17 residues. For the CDR3, the DNA is TGTGCCAGCACCTGGACTAGCGGGAGCCATCGCACCGGGGAGCTGTTTTTT. It encodes CASTWTSGSHRTGELFF.

The chain carries TRBV28 and TRBJ2-7, with D possibly matching TRBD1 (6 bases). CDR3 length: 15 amino acids. Trimming removed 3 bases from V and 2 bases from J, with 14 bases in between. Germline CDR1 reads MDHEN; CDR2 reads SYDVKM. CDR3 region: CASSLGAGQAYEQYF. The CDR3 region has the DNA TGTGCCAGCAGTTTGGGGGCGGGCCAAGCCTACGAGCAGTACTTC. The variable domain in full, completed from reference TRBV28 and TRBJ2-7, reads DVKVTQSSRYLVKRTGEKVFLECVQDMDHENMFWYRQDPGLGLRLIYFSYDVKMKEKGDIPEGYSVSREKKERFSLILESASTNQTSMYLCASSLGAGQAYEQYFGPGTRLTVT.

This clone was seen a single time. This chain connects TRBV28 to TRBJ1-1; TRBD1 agrees at 9 bases. J gave up 0 bases and V 2 bases, and 4 bases lay outside the gene matches. Germline V CDR1 and CDR2: MDHEN, SYDVKM. The CDR3 is 16 residues long. The CDR3 loop is CASSLVQGALNTEAFF. Here the CDR3 DNA reads TGTGCCAGCAGTTTAGTACAGGGGGCCTTGAACACTGAAGCTTTCTTT.

The V gene is TRBV27, the J gene TRBJ1-5, with D tentatively TRBD1 (6 bases). Per the germline V gene, CDR1 is MNHEY and CDR2 is SMNVEV (reference sequence). V was trimmed by 5 bases and J by 1 base, leaving 9 bases between them. The CDR3 is 14 residues long. This CDR3 reads CASSRGQSNQPQHF. In DNA form, the CDR3 reads TGTGCCAGCAGTCGAGGACAGAGCAATCAGCCCCAGCATTTT.

Written as DNA, the CDR3 is TGTGCCAGCAGCCTGGCAGGCTACGAGCAGTACTTC. Translated, it gives CASSLAGYEQYF. The chain carries TRBV11-1 and TRBJ2-7; no clear D gene. Germline CDR1 SGHAT, CDR2 FQDESV (reference sequence). V gave up 5 bases and J gave up 3 bases, with 8 bases separating them. CDR3 length: 12 amino acids.

The chain couples TRBV28 to TRBJ1-3; a weak D match, TRBD1 (6 bases). Germline loops: CDR1 MDHEN, CDR2 SYDVKM. With 6 bases removed from V and 0 bases from J, the gap between germline ends came to 12 bases. The CDR3 loop spans 15 amino acids. CDR3 protein: CASRDTGSSGNTIYF. As DNA, the CDR3 is TGTGCCAGCAGGGACACAGGGAGCTCTGGAAACACCATATATTTT.

The chain couples TRBV10-3 to TRBJ2-2; TRBD2 matches at 9 bases. This CDR3 contains 14 residues. The germline gives CDR1 ENHRY, CDR2 SYGVKD. V was pared by 8 bases and J by 5 bases, with 6 bases of the junction left unmatched. The CDR3 loop reads CAIAREGGTGELFF. CDR3 sequence (DNA): TGTGCCATCGCGCGGGAGGGAGGTACCGGGGAGCTGTTTTTT.

The chain recombines TRBV10-1 with TRBJ2-7, with D maybe TRBD1 (5 bases). CDR1 and CDR2 from the germline V gene are WNHNN and SYGVQD (reference sequence). The length of the CDR3 is 16 residues. V was pared by 3 bases and J by 1 base, with 16 bases between. Written as DNA, the CDR3 is TGCGCCAGCAGTGAATACCTCAGGGCAATTTCCTACGAGCAGTACTTC. Translation: CASSEYLRAISYEQYF.

The chain links TRBV28 to TRBJ2-7, with D maybe TRBD2 (6 bases). The CDR3 loop spans 16 amino acids. Germline CDR1 reads MDHEN; CDR2 reads SYDVKM. V lost 2 bases, J lost 0 bases, and 14 bases lay in between. The CDR3 protein is CASSLRGRRGSYEQYF. CDR3 coding DNA: TGTGCCAGCAGTTTAAGGGGCAGGAGGGGCTCCTACGAGCAGTACTTC.

The chain links TRBV4-2 to TRBJ2-7; D tentatively reads TRBD1 or TRBD2 (5 bases each). V shed 2 bases and J shed 1 base, with 12 bases lying between them. Germline-derived CDR1 and CDR2 are LGHNA and YNFKEQ. This CDR3 comprises 15 residues. The CDR3 bases are TGTGCCAGCAGCCAATTCTCGGGGCCGTCCTACGAGCAGTACTTC. As protein: CASSQFSGPSYEQYF.

The chain links TRBV13 to TRBJ2-7; D might be TRBD1 (6 bases). The V end lost 1 base, the J end lost 2 bases, and 12 bases lay between the germline ends. CDR1 and CDR2 from the germline V gene are PRHDT and FYEKMQ (reference sequence). The CDR3 is 15 amino acids. CDR3 amino acids: CASSLASRDTYEQYF. The DNA for the CDR3 is TGTGCCAGCAGCTTAGCTAGTCGGGACACCTACGAGCAGTACTTC.

This chain connects TRBV19 to TRBJ2-5; D is unresolved. The germline CDR1 and CDR2 sequences are LNHDA and SQIVND (reference sequence). CDR3 size: 13 residues. In nucleotides, the CDR3 is TGTTCCCTTCCAGTACGTACTCAAGAGACCCAGTACTTC. Translated, it gives CSLPVRTQETQYF.

The chain has TRBV9 and TRBJ2-1; 11 positions match TRBD2. The CDR3 sequence is 18 residues long. Trimming at V came to 2 bases and at J to 2 bases, leaving 9 bases not matched to a gene. CDR1 and CDR2 (germline): SGDLS, YYNGEE. The CDR3 bases are TGTGCCAGCAGCGTTAGCGGGAGGGCCAATCTTGCCTACAATGAGCAGTTCTTC. Protein product: CASSVSGRANLAYNEQFF.

This clone was detected only a few times. The same CDR3 also results from other DNA sequences found in this sample. This chain uses TRBV7-3 with TRBJ1-1; TRBD1 might be the D (5 bases). The CDR3 sequence is 15 residues long. The germline V and J ends were trimmed by 0 bases and 1 base, with 9 bases remaining between them. Germline CDR1 is SGHTA and CDR2 is FQGTGA. This chain's CDR3 is CASSLTGAGNTEAFF. CDR3 sequence (DNA): TGTGCCAGCAGCTTAACCGGGGCGGGGAACACTGAAGCTTTCTTT.

This clone was observed a single time. The chain has TRBV10-3 and TRBJ1-2; D perhaps matches TRBD1 (5 bases). V was pared by 6 bases and J by 0 bases, with 20 bases between. There are 17 residues in the CDR3. Germline CDR1 ENHRY, CDR2 SYGVKD. The CDR3 nucleotides are TGTGCCATCAGAACTGACAGCCTCAGTAGTTCTAACTATGGCTACACCTTC. Amino acid sequence: CAIRTDSLSSSNYGYTF.

The count of this clone is one. This chain connects TRBV6-1 to TRBJ2-2; D may be TRBD2 (6 bases). Germline CDR1 reads MNHNS; CDR2 reads SASEGT. Trimming removed 1 base from V and 6 bases from J, with 12 bases in between. This CDR3 is 15 amino acids long. The CDR3, as DNA: TGTGCCAGCAGTGAAGGGACTACCTTTGCCGGGGAGCTGTTTTTT. Translated, it gives CASSEGTTFAGELFF.

V usage is TRBV9 and J usage is TRBJ1-3; D gene unclear. The CDR3 is made up of 13 amino acids. The V gene lost 6 bases and the J gene lost 0 bases, with 7 bases spanning the gap. CDR1 and CDR2 from the germline V gene are SGDLS and YYNGEE. The CDR3 DNA reads TGTGCCAGCACAGCGGGCTCTGGAAACACCATATATTTT. Translated: CASTAGSGNTIYF.

The chain couples TRBV30 to TRBJ2-7; 8 nucleotides match TRBD1. The CDR3 totals 13 residues. Germline CDR1 GTSNPN, CDR2 SVGIG (reference sequence). Unmatched junction bases numbered 5, after V lost 5 bases and J lost 2 bases. The CDR3 loop is CAWGRDRTYEQYF. The CDR3 DNA is TGTGCCTGGGGCCGGGACAGGACCTACGAGCAGTACTTC.

The CDR3 reads CASSSPGEGVNIQYF. The DNA of the CDR3 is TGTGCCAGCAGTTCCCCGGGGGAGGGGGTTAACATTCAGTACTTC. The J gene is TRBJ2-4, the V gene TRBV28, with D tentatively TRBD2 (7 bases). Germline V lookup: CDR1 MDHEN, CDR2 SYDVKM. V lost 4 bases and J lost 7, with 17 bases in between. The CDR3 loop spans 15 amino acids.

This chain uses TRBV11-2 with TRBJ1-5, with no clear D. Between the trimmed V and J ends, which lost 0 bases and 3 bases, there was a span of 3 bases. The CDR3 consists of 13 residues. CDR1 is SGHAT, CDR2 FQNNGV, per germline. The CDR3 region has the DNA TGTGCCAGCAGCTTAGAGCCCAATCAGCCCCAGCATTTT. It encodes CASSLEPNQPQHF.

The chain uses TRBV2 and TRBJ2-3, with 9 nucleotides matching TRBD1. Looked up from germline, CDR1 is SNHLY and CDR2 is FYNNEI. V shed 4 bases, J shed 4 bases, and the junction held 9 bases outside the gene matches. The CDR3 contains 16 residues. The CDR3 protein is CASSGPGQGRPDTQYF. In DNA, the CDR3 is TGTGCCAGCAGTGGACCGGGACAGGGACGTCCAGATACGCAGTATTTT. Using reference TRBV2 and TRBJ2-3 for the parts outside the CDR3, the full variable domain is EPEVTQTPSHQVTQMGQEVILRCVPISNHLYFYWYRQILGQKVEFLVSFYNNEISEKSEIFDDQFSVERPDGSNFTLKIRSTKLEDSAMYFCASSGPGQGRPDTQYFGPGTRLTVL.